This TCR beta chain comes out of a study of blood T cell repertoires in COVID-19. Looking at the study overall: T cells, B-cell-depleted T cells, or PBMCs provided the cDNA or gDNA that served as material.

The CDR3 contains 13 residues. CDR1 is SGHTA, CDR2 FQGTGA, per germline. The V and J ends lost 2 bases and 3 bases respectively, with 8 bases between them. The method was immunoSEQ multiplex PCR; TCRdb's version includes in-frame clones alone and lacks a portion of them. The table records about 110,000 clones, approximately 90% of them present only once. Sequenced input: peripheral blood. The chain couples TRBV7-3 to TRBJ2-7; a possible D gene is TRBD1 (5 bases). This TCR derives from a human donor in a cohort sampled during active COVID-19. The CDR3 coding sequence is TGTGCCAGCAGCTTATTAGGGGACTACGAGCAGTACTTC. As protein: CASSLLGDYEQYF.